This TCR beta chain was obtained from a study of OX40 agonist ivuxolimab in advanced cancers. Looking at the study overall: Six ivuxolimab dose levels, 0.01 to 10 mg/kg, were given intravenously every 2 weeks.

TCRdb's copy holds only in-frame clones and misses some; the assay was immunoSEQ multiplex PCR. The table records more than 85,000 clones, 70% to 85% of them present only once. Specimen: CD4+ or CD8+ T cells sorted from blood, collected in a trial of the OX40 agonist ivuxolimab. The receptor's source is an adult with an advanced solid tumor such as melanoma, head and neck, liver or kidney cancer.

The CDR3 coding sequence is TGTGCCAGCAGCTTAGTTCTTGGAAACACCATATATTTT. Encoded protein: CASSLVLGNTIYF. The genes are TRBV7-9 and TRBJ1-3; D not resolved. The CDR3 extends over 13 amino acids. The germline V and J ends were trimmed by 1 base and 3 bases, with 4 bases remaining between them. The germline V gene has CDR1 SEHNR and CDR2 FQNEAQ (reference sequence).